Listed below are T cell receptor beta chains from one sample, sequenced in a study of control samples from healthy donors and cancer patients. The data were produced by immunoSEQ multiplex PCR, yet TCRdb's version contains in-frame clones alone and is incomplete. This table has just over 80,000 clones, 94% appearing once. The sample comprised blood. The receptor source for this set is a woman between 18 and 30 years old in good health. The CDR3 runs from the conserved cysteine through the conserved F or W. The order of the fields is CDR3 protein, CDR3 DNA, D gene, J gene, V gene, clone size. A D gene is named only where the DNA matches it firmly. Clone size is given for some rows only: seen once, a few or many times, or a class if the clone is expanded.

CASNPAGGVANEKLFF | TGTGCCAGTAACCCCGCGGGAGGTGTGGCTAATGAAAAACTGTTTTTT | - | TRBJ1-4 | TRBV19 | -
CASRRYTGTVEEQFF | TGTGCCAGCCGACGATATACCGGGACAGTAGAAGAGCAGTTCTTC | TRBD1 | TRBJ2-1 | TRBV6-5 | -
CSVGGDEQYF | TGCAGCGTTGGGGGGGACGAGCAGTACTTC | - | TRBJ2-7 | TRBV29-1 | -
CASSLGGSGMALRNEKLFF | TGTGCCAGCAGCTTAGGAGGCTCAGGGATGGCGCTTAGGAATGAAAAACTGTTTTTT | - | TRBJ1-4 | TRBV7-8 | -
CASSWSPGRNYGYTF | TGTGCCAGCAGTTGGTCCCCCGGGCGAAACTATGGCTACACCTTC | - | TRBJ1-2 | TRBV6-5 | -
CASSDGPWNTQYF | TGTGCCAGCAGTGACGGGCCCTGGAATACGCAGTATTTT | - | TRBJ2-3 | TRBV6-4 | -
CASSLLGSFAF | TGTGCCAGCAGTTTACTGGGTAGTTTCGCCTTC | - | TRBJ1-2 | TRBV12-3/TRBV12-4 | -
CASSLVGTDYGYTF | TGTGCCAGCAGCTTAGTTGGAACAGACTATGGCTACACCTTC | - | TRBJ1-2 | TRBV7-9 | -
CARSLCSGTGLFHNEQFF | TGTGCCAGAAGCTTGTGTAGCGGGACAGGGCTGTTTCACAATGAGCAGTTCTTC | - | TRBJ2-1 | TRBV5-3 | -
CASSFRQGGGYTF | TGTGCCAGCAGTTTCCGACAGGGCGGCGGCTACACCTTC | TRBD1 | TRBJ1-2 | TRBV28 | -
CASSHARDRGETQYF | TGTGCCAGCAGCCACGCCCGGGACAGGGGGGAGACCCAGTACTTC | TRBD1 | TRBJ2-5 | TRBV5-4 | -
CASRSVLSNQPQHF | TGCGCCAGCAGGTCTGTTCTTAGCAATCAGCCCCAGCATTTT | - | TRBJ1-5 | TRBV5-1 | -
CASSERGWGTENSPLHF | TGTGCCAGCAGTGAAAGGGGGTGGGGGACCGAGAATTCACCCCTCCACTTT | - | TRBJ1-6 | TRBV6-1 | -
CATSDSLESNEQFF | TGTGCCACCAGTGACTCACTGGAGAGTAATGAGCAGTTCTTC | - | TRBJ2-1 | TRBV24-1 | -
CASGLGSTDTQYF | TGTGCTAGTGGTTTGGGCTCGACCGATACGCAGTATTTT | - | TRBJ2-3 | TRBV12-5 | -
CASSGDRGFATEAFF | TGTGCCAGCAGTGGGGACAGGGGTTTTGCCACTGAAGCTTTCTTT | TRBD1 | TRBJ1-1 | TRBV2 | -
CASGWGTGAVGYTF | TGTGCCAGCGGTTGGGGGACAGGGGCCGTTGGCTACACCTTC | TRBD1 | TRBJ1-2 | TRBV6-5 | -
CASSYSIPDPEDQPQHF | TGTGCCAGCAGTTACTCGATACCAGACCCTGAGGATCAGCCCCAGCATTTT | - | TRBJ1-5 | TRBV6-7 | -
CASSLEVGNTIYF | TGTGCCAGCAGCTTAGAGGTGGGAAACACCATATATTTT | - | TRBJ1-3 | TRBV7-2 | -
CASSLADGSFGTGKDNYGYTF | TGCGCCAGCAGCTTGGCCGATGGGTCGTTCGGGACAGGGAAAGACAACTATGGCTACACCTTC | TRBD1 | TRBJ1-2 | TRBV5-1 | -
CASRPNPTRTDTQYF | TGTGCAAGTCGCCCCAACCCCACCCGCACAGATACGCAGTATTTT | - | TRBJ2-3 | TRBV12-2 | -
CASSQPLTSRYNEQFF | TGTGCCAGCAGTCAACCCCTGACTAGCAGATACAATGAGCAGTTCTTC | TRBD2 | TRBJ2-1 | TRBV7-8 | once
CASSYGDTQYF | TGTGCCAGCAGTTACGGGGATACGCAGTATTTT | - | TRBJ2-3 | TRBV6-2/TRBV6-3 | once
CASSLNPQGNTGELFF | TGCGCCAGCAGCTTAAACCCCCAGGGGAACACCGGGGAGCTGTTTTTT | - | TRBJ2-2 | TRBV5-1 | once
CASSLRQGSSSYEQYF | TGTGCCAGCAGCTTGAGACAGGGATCTTCCTCCTACGAGCAGTACTTC | TRBD1 | TRBJ2-7 | TRBV5-6 | -
CASSLPVPGLAGTRRKNNEQFF | TGCGCCAGCAGCTTGCCCGTTCCGGGACTAGCGGGAACACGCCGTAAAAACAATGAGCAGTTCTTC | TRBD2 | TRBJ2-1 | TRBV5-1 | -
CASSKLVRGSEAFF | TGTGCCAGCAGCAAATTAGTAAGGGGAAGCGAGGCTTTCTTT | - | TRBJ1-1 | TRBV21-1 | few
CASTMREVPGELFF | TGTGCCAGCACCATGAGGGAGGTCCCCGGGGAGCTGTTTTTT | - | TRBJ2-2 | TRBV27 | few
CASSRRIPGETQYF | TGTGCCAGCAGCCGACGGATCCCAGGAGAGACCCAGTACTTC | - | TRBJ2-5 | TRBV3-1/TRBV3-2 | -
CASSLDRSTEAFF | TGTGCCAGCAGCTTGGACAGGAGCACTGAAGCTTTCTTT | TRBD1 | TRBJ1-1 | TRBV9 | -
CASSEFKGTGVQETQYF | TGTGCCAGCAGTGAATTTAAAGGGACAGGTGTCCAAGAGACCCAGTACTTC | TRBD1 | TRBJ2-5 | TRBV6-1 | -
CASTKRGNTEAFF | TGTGCCAGCACAAAAAGAGGGAACACTGAAGCTTTCTTT | - | TRBJ1-1 | TRBV6-6 | -
CASSLSPGAGYEQYF | TGTGCCAGCAGCTTGAGCCCGGGGGCCGGATACGAGCAGTACTTC | - | TRBJ2-7 | TRBV5-4 | -
CASSTGLAGGRGQYF | TGTGCCAGCAGCACGGGACTAGCGGGAGGGCGTGGGCAGTACTTC | TRBD2 | TRBJ2-7 | TRBV3-1/TRBV3-2 | -
CASSQDSRKETQYF | TGTGCCAGCAGCCAAGACTCTAGGAAAGAGACCCAGTACTTC | - | TRBJ2-5 | TRBV3-1/TRBV3-2 | -
CASREWVARGASTDTQYF | TGTGCCAGCAGGGAGTGGGTAGCGAGGGGGGCTAGCACAGATACGCAGTATTTT | - | TRBJ2-3 | TRBV13 | -
CASSQGAYGYTF | TGTGCCAGCTCACAGGGCGCTTATGGCTACACCTTC | - | TRBJ1-2 | TRBV18 | -
CAISGSGRVYEQYF | TGTGCCATCAGCGGTAGCGGGAGGGTCTACGAGCAGTACTTC | TRBD2 | TRBJ2-7 | TRBV10-3 | -
CASKSLQETQYF | TGTGCCAGCAAAAGCCTTCAAGAGACCCAGTACTTC | - | TRBJ2-5 | TRBV6-5 | -
CASSIPSQFYGYTF | TGTGCCAGTAGTATACCCTCGCAGTTTTATGGCTACACCTTC | - | TRBJ1-2 | TRBV19 | -
CASSLGGPDQPQHF | TGTGCCAGCAGCTTGGGGGGACCAGATCAGCCCCAGCATTTT | - | TRBJ1-5 | TRBV5-4 | few
CASSDIPGGTEAFF | TGTGCCAGCAGTGATATCCCGGGGGGAACTGAAGCTTTCTTT | - | TRBJ1-1 | TRBV6-1 | -
CASSRDASYNEQFF | TGTGCCAGCAGCAGGGATGCCTCCTACAATGAGCAGTTCTTC | - | TRBJ2-1 | TRBV11-2 | -
CASSYDTGELFF | TGTGCCAGCAGCTACGACACCGGGGAGCTGTTTTTT | - | TRBJ2-2 | TRBV11-2 | -
CASSEVWSGGVSNSPLHF | TGTGCCAGCAGTGAAGTTTGGTCAGGGGGCGTCTCAAATTCACCCCTCCACTTT | TRBD1 | TRBJ1-6 | TRBV6-1 | -
CASSTHSGNTIYF | TGTGCCAGTAGTACCCACTCTGGAAACACCATATATTTT | - | TRBJ1-3 | TRBV19 | -
CASSLTLTGNTEAFF | TGTGCCAGCAGCTTGACCCTGACAGGGAACACTGAAGCTTTCTTT | - | TRBJ1-1 | TRBV13 | -
CASSPDIDYEQYF | TGTGCCAGCAGTCCCGACATCGACTACGAGCAGTACTTC | - | TRBJ2-7 | TRBV12-3/TRBV12-4 | once
CASSEGQSQPQHF | TGTGCCAGCTCCGAGGGGCAGTCCCAGCCCCAGCATTTT | - | TRBJ1-5 | TRBV6-4 | -
CASSPGAGSPYEQYF | TGTGCCAGCAGCCCCGGAGCGGGTTCTCCCTACGAGCAGTACTTC | - | TRBJ2-7 | TRBV9 | -
CASSFESRGGTGELFF | TGTGCCAGCAGTTTCGAGTCTCGGGGTGGGACCGGGGAGCTGTTTTTT | - | TRBJ2-2 | TRBV27 | -
CASSQTSGTVSYNEQFF | TGTGCCAGCAGTCAAACCTCCGGGACAGTCTCCTACAATGAGCAGTTCTTC | TRBD1 | TRBJ2-1 | TRBV6-2/TRBV6-3 | -